These 2 T cell receptor beta chains were all obtained from the same sample, sequenced in a study of CXCR3-negative and CXCR3-positive naive CD8 T cells. Their antigens remain unidentified. Through 5' RACE with UMI labels, the TRB cDNA libraries were prepared. TCRdb re-called the 5' RACE reads, yielding one record per CDR3 amino acid sequence without DNA. Its listing shows 120,000 or so distinct CDR3 sequences. Findings and limits, study-wide: TRB CDR3 hydrophobicity was greater in CXCR3-positive naive cells than in CXCR3-negative naive cells.

The material sequenced was naive CXCR3+ CD8+ T cells from blood. Subset: CD45RO-CCR7+CD27+CD95- naive CD8+ T cells expressing CXCR3 (TNR3+). The source of these receptors is a human donor in good health. Some clones in this sample may be carry-over from other donors' samples.

V gene TRBV9 combines with J gene TRBJ2-1; TCRdb reports TRBD1, a call that lacks DNA to check it against. CDR3 length: 14 residues. Germline-derived CDR1 and CDR2 are SGDLS and YYNGEE. The CDR3 protein is CASSGGSGSDEQFF.

The rearrangement joins TRBV29-1 to TRBJ2-3; TCRdb selects TRBD2, and the lack of DNA leaves this call unchecked. This CDR3 comprises 14 residues. Germline-derived CDR1 and CDR2 are SQVTM and ANQGSEA. The CDR3 sequence is CSVWGGSGTDTQYF.